A selection of T cell receptor beta chains follows, all from one sample in a study of T cell responses to AZD1222 COVID-19 vaccine. TCRdb's copy holds only in-frame clones and misses some; the assay was immunoSEQ multiplex PCR. The sample lists over 25,000 clones; roughly 90% were seen once. The source was peripheral blood, collected 28 days after the second AZD1222 dose. These receptors were taken from an adult who received the AZD1222 COVID-19 vaccine. Both conserved end residues are part of each CDR3. D genes are given only for firm matches. Size is stated for part of the rows, as once, few or many counts, or as a class when the clone is expanded.

.	.	TRBV5-6	TRBJ1-5	TGTGCCAGCAGCTTGTGGGAGGGGGTCAGTCAGCCCCAGCATTTT	CASSLWEGVSQPQHF
.	.	TRBV7-3	TRBJ2-1	TGTGCCAGCAGCTTATTCGTGGCGAACAATGAGCAGTTCTTC	CASSLFVANNEQFF
.	TRBD2	TRBV29-1	TRBJ2-1	TGCAGCGTTGCAGCGGGAGTAAACTACAATGAGCAGTTCTTC	CSVAAGVNYNEQFF
once	.	TRBV15	TRBJ1-5	TGTGCCACCAGCAGAGGACAGGGCAATCAGCCCCAGCATTTT	CATSRGQGNQPQHF
.	TRBD2	TRBV15	TRBJ2-3	TGTGCCACCAGCCCCCGACTAGCGGGAGACACAGATACGCAGTATTTT	CATSPRLAGDTDTQYF
.	.	TRBV3-1/TRBV3-2	TRBJ1-2	TGTGCCAGCAGCTACCAGGGCGGGGGAGGCTACACCTTC	CASSYQGGGGYTF
.	.	TRBV7-3	TRBJ2-7	TGTGCCAGCAGCCCCAGAGGCGGAGCCCGCCACTCCTACGAGCAGTACTTC	CASSPRGGARHSYEQYF
.	.	TRBV5-1	TRBJ2-3	TGCGCCAGCAGCCAGGGGCCCGGAGATACGCAGTATTTT	CASSQGPGDTQYF
.	TRBD2	TRBV5-4	TRBJ2-7	TGTGCCAGCAGCTCCGGACTAGCGGGATCTTGGGAGCAGTACTTC	CASSSGLAGSWEQYF
.	TRBD2	TRBV11-2	TRBJ2-1	TGTGCCAGCACCGTATATGGCGGGAGCTCCAATGAGCAGTTCTTC	CASTVYGGSSNEQFF
.	.	TRBV5-1	TRBJ2-7	TGCGCCAGCAGCTTGGCCACGGATTCCTACGAGCAGTACTTC	CASSLATDSYEQYF
.	.	TRBV19	TRBJ2-3	TGTGCCAGTAGTCCCACCGGGGGACCCAGCACAGATACGCAGTATTTT	CASSPTGGPSTDTQYF
few	.	TRBV29-1	TRBJ2-2	TGCAGCGTTGTCGAACAGATGAACACCGGGGAGCTGTTTTTT	CSVVEQMNTGELFF
.	.	TRBV18	TRBJ1-5	TGTGCCAGCTCACAAAATCCTGGGCAGAATCAGCCCCAGCATTTT	CASSQNPGQNQPQHF
large	.	TRBV24-1	TRBJ2-1	TGTGCCACCAGTGATTTGAGGGAGCCCAATGAGCAGTTCTTC	CATSDLREPNEQFF
.	.	TRBV27	TRBJ2-3	TGTGCCACCCAATGGACCATTTACACAGATACGCAGTATTTT	CATQWTIYTDTQYF
.	TRBD1	TRBV7-9	TRBJ1-1	TGTGCCAGCAGCCCAAAAGAATGGACAGGGCGCACTGAAGCTTTCTTT	CASSPKEWTGRTEAFF
.	.	TRBV30	TRBJ1-5	TGTGCCTGGAGTAACCCCGGGACTAGCAATCAGCCCCAGCATTTT	CAWSNPGTSNQPQHF
.	.	TRBV25-1	TRBJ2-1	TGTGCCAGCAGTGAATCGGCAGGAGACCCCTACAATGAGCAGTTCTTC	CASSESAGDPYNEQFF
once	.	TRBV7-6	TRBJ1-3	TGTGCCAGCAGCTTATTCGGTAGTGGAAACACCATATATTTT	CASSLFGSGNTIYF
.	TRBD1	TRBV24-1	TRBJ2-7	TGTGCCACCAGTGAAGGGACAGCCAGCGAGCAGTACTTC	CATSEGTASEQYF
.	.	TRBV7-9	TRBJ2-3	TGTGCCAGCAGAATTACTAGCACAGATACGCAGTATTTT	CASRITSTDTQYF
.	TRBD1	TRBV6-5	TRBJ2-3	TGTGCCAGCAGAGGGACAGGGGCAGATACGCAGTATTTT	CASRGTGADTQYF
.	.	TRBV28	TRBJ1-2	TGTGCCAGCAGTGGACAGCCTAACTATGGCTACACCTTC	CASSGQPNYGYTF
few	TRBD1	TRBV29-1	TRBJ2-7	TGCAGCGTGATAATGGACAGGGCCTACGAGCAGTACTTC	CSVIMDRAYEQYF
.	.	TRBV28	TRBJ2-1	TGTGCCAGCAGCCCCCTTAGCGCCTCCCTTTACAATGAGCAGTTCTTC	CASSPLSASLYNEQFF
.	.	TRBV11-2	TRBJ1-4	TGTGCCAGCAGCTTATTTCCCCAAGGTGAAAAACTGTTTTTT	CASSLFPQGEKLFF
.	.	TRBV11-2	TRBJ2-3	TGTGCCAGCAGCTTAGTACTAAATACGCAGTATTTT	CASSLVLNTQYF
once	.	TRBV20-1	TRBJ2-3	TGCAGTATCCCGGGCACAGATACGCAGTATTTT	CSIPGTDTQYF
.	TRBD2	TRBV28	TRBJ2-7	TGTGCCAGCAGTCCCGGGGGTAGCGGGGAGAATTACGAGCAGTACTTC	CASSPGGSGENYEQYF
once	.	TRBV6-4	TRBJ2-3	TGTGCCAAACCCGTCAAAGGGCCTGGCACAGATACGCAGTATTTT	CAKPVKGPGTDTQYF
.	.	TRBV28	TRBJ2-7	TGTGCCAGCAGTTACCTCCAGGTTCCGAACCGATATAGGAGCTCCTACGAGCAGTACTTC	CASSYLQVPNRYRSSYEQYF
.	.	TRBV28	TRBJ2-7	TGTGCCTCCTGCGGCTCCTACGAGCAGTACTTC	CASCGSYEQYF
.	.	TRBV9	TRBJ1-3	TGTGCCAGCAGCGTACTTTGGGGGGGTGGTGGAAACACCATATATTTT	CASSVLWGGGGNTIYF
few	.	TRBV11-3	TRBJ1-1	TGTGCCAGCAGCTCCCCCCGGAGCACTGAAGCTTTCTTT	CASSSPRSTEAFF
.	.	TRBV28	TRBJ1-2	TGTGCCAGCAGTTTAATTGGTCGTGATGACTATGGCTACACCTTC	CASSLIGRDDYGYTF
.	TRBD1	TRBV18	TRBJ1-1	TGTGCCAGCTCACCAGACACAGGGGTTTACACTGAAGCTTTCTTT	CASSPDTGVYTEAFF
.	.	TRBV7-8	TRBJ1-3	TGTGCCAGCAGCTTAGCAGGTTCTGGAAACACCATATATTTT	CASSLAGSGNTIYF
.	.	TRBV19	TRBJ1-5	TGTGCCAGTAGCCTCGTTGGCGAGGGTGGTCAGCCCCAGCATTTT	CASSLVGEGGQPQHF
.	.	TRBV28	TRBJ1-1	TGTGCCAGCAGTTTATTCGGTTTTAGGAACACTGAAGCTTTCTTT	CASSLFGFRNTEAFF
.	.	TRBV28	TRBJ1-3	TGTGCCATTCAAAGAGGAATCTCTGGAAACACCATATATTTT	CAIQRGISGNTIYF
.	.	TRBV10-3	TRBJ2-1	TGTGCCATCAGTGAGTGGGAACGAGATGAGCAGTTCTTC	CAISEWERDEQFF
.	TRBD2	TRBV9	TRBJ2-5	TGTGCCAGCGACAACTCTGGGCGGGGGCAAGAGACCCAGTACTTC	CASDNSGRGQETQYF
.	.	TRBV10-3	TRBJ1-1	TGTGCCAGCTTACAGGGCATGAACACTGAAGCTTTCTTT	CASLQGMNTEAFF
.	.	TRBV6-2/TRBV6-3	TRBJ2-7	TGTGCCAGCAGTTATAATTTTGGAGGAAGCGAGCAGTACTTC	CASSYNFGGSEQYF
few	TRBD2	TRBV6-1	TRBJ2-3	TGTGCCAGCAGTGAACAGGGACTAGCGTCTGATACGCAGTATTTT	CASSEQGLASDTQYF
.	TRBD1	TRBV5-4	TRBJ2-3	TGTGCCAGCAGTAGTCGCAGGGACAGCGGCACAGATACGCAGTATTTT	CASSSRRDSGTDTQYF
.	.	TRBV11-3	TRBJ1-2	TGTGCCAGCAGCCGGGCCGGAGGGGCCTATGGCTACACCTTC	CASSRAGGAYGYTF
.	TRBD1	TRBV6-2/TRBV6-3	TRBJ1-5	TGTGCCAGCAGTCCCTCACAGGGGGGGAATCAGCCCCAGCATTTT	CASSPSQGGNQPQHF
.	.	TRBV19	TRBJ2-5	TGTGCCACCTCCCTAATCTGGGCACAAGAGACCCAGTACTTC	CATSLIWAQETQYF
.	.	TRBV30	TRBJ2-3	TGTGCCTGGAGGATGAGGTCGTCCGATACGCAGTATTTT	CAWRMRSSDTQYF
.	.	TRBV14	TRBJ2-5	TGTGCCAGCAGCCAAGTTACAGGGCAGGGAGAGACCCAGTACTTC	CASSQVTGQGETQYF
.	.	TRBV7-8	TRBJ2-5	TGTGCCAGCAGCTTAGCTAGCGGTCAAGAGACCCAGTACTTC	CASSLASGQETQYF
.	TRBD1	TRBV4-2	TRBJ1-3	TGTGCCAGCAGCCAAGGACAGGGCGTATCAGGAAACACCATATATTTT	CASSQGQGVSGNTIYF
.	TRBD1	TRBV11-2	TRBJ1-6	TGTGCCAGCAGCCGGCAGACAGGGGGGATAGTAGCCCTCCACTTT	CASSRQTGGIVALHF
once	TRBD1	TRBV27	TRBJ1-2	TGTGCCAGCAGTTTACCTCCGGGACAGGGGACTTTTGCCACCTCTAACTATGGCTACACCTTC	CASSLPPGQGTFATSNYGYTF
.	TRBD2	TRBV28	TRBJ2-3	TGTGCCAGCAAGTTTGGTGGGAGGGTCGCAGATACGCAGTATTTT	CASKFGGRVADTQYF
.	TRBD2	TRBV5-1	TRBJ2-2	TGCGCCAGCAGCTTGTCTAGCGGGAACACCGGGGAGCTGTTTTTT	CASSLSSGNTGELFF
.	TRBD1	TRBV28	TRBJ2-3	TGTGCCAGCCTAACCGCCGGGACAGGGCACACAGATACGCAGTATTTT	CASLTAGTGHTDTQYF